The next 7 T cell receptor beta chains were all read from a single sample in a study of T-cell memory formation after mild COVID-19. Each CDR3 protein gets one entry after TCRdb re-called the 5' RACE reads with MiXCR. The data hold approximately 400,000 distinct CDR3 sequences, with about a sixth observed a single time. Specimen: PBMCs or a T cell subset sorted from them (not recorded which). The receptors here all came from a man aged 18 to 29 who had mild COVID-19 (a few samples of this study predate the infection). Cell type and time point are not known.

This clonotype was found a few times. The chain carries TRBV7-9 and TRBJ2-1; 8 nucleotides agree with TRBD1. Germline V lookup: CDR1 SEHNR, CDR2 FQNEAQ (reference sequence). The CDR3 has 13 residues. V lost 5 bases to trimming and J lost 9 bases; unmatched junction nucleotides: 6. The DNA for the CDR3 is TGTGCCAGCAGCAGACAGGGGAGCGGTGAGCAGTTCTTC. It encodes CASSRQGSGEQFF.

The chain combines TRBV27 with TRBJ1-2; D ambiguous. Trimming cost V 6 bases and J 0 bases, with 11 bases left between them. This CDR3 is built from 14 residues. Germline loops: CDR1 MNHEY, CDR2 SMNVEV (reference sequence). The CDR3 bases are TGTGCCAGCAGCATACATCAGGCTAACTATGGCTACACCTTC. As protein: CASSIHQANYGYTF.

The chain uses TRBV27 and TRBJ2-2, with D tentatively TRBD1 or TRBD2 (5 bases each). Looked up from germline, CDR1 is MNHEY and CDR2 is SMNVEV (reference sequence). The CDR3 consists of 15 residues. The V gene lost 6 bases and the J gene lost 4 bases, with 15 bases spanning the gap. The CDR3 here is CASRIHGALTGELFF. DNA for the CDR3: TGTGCCAGCAGAATACACGGGGCGCTCACCGGGGAGCTGTTTTTT.

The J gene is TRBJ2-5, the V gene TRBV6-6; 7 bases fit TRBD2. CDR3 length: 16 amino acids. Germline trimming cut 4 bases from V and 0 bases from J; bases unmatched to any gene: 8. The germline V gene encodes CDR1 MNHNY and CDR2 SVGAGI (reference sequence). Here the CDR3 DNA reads TGTGCCAGCAGTTCTCTTTGGGGGGGGGACCAAGAGACCCAGTACTTC. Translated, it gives CASSSLWGGDQETQYF.

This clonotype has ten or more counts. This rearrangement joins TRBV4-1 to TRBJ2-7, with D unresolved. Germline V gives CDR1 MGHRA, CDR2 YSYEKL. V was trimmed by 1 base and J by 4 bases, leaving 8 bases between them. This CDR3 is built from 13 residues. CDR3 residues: CASSQGVGYEQYF. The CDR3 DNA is TGCGCCAGCAGCCAAGGGGTCGGATACGAGCAGTACTTC.

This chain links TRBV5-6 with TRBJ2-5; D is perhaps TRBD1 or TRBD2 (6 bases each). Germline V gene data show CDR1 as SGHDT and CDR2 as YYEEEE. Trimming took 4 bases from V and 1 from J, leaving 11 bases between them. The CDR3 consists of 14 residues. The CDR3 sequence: CASSGTGAQETQYF. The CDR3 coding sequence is TGTGCCAGCAGCGGGACGGGGGCCCAAGAGACCCAGTACTTC. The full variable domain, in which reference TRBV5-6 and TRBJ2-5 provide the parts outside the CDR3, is DAGVTQSPTHLIKTRGQQVTLRCSPKSGHDTVSWYQQALGQGPQFIFQYYEEEERQRGNFPDRFSGHQFPNYSSELNVNALLLGDSALYLCASSGTGAQETQYFGPGTRLLVL.

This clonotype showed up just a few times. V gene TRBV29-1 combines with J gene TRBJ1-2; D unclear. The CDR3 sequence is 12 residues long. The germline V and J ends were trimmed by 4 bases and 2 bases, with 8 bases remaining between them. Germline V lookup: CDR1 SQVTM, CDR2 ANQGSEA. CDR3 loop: CSVAPTNYGYTF. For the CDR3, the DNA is TGCAGCGTTGCTCCGACCAACTATGGCTACACCTTC.